The 29 T cell receptor beta chains below were found in one sample sequenced in a study of tumor-infiltrating lymphocytes in primary liver carcinoma. In addition to blood RNA drawn from unsorted whole blood, germline DNA was extracted. Total RNA (roughly 530 ng) served as template for TCR beta cDNA synthesis primed by a constant-region primer. Modified slightly, ARM-PCR produced TCR beta libraries over three nested multiplex PCR rounds. With TRBV1-TRBV30 forward primers and a C-beta reverse primer, the first two PCR rounds were run for roughly 10 cycles each. MiXCR, run by TCRdb on the multiplex PCR reads, gives a single entry per CDR3 protein. The profile covers 320,000 or so distinct CDR3 sequences, with 55% to 65% appearing a single time and approximately 9% taken by the ten largest. Specimen: peripheral blood. These receptors all stem from a man aged 40-49 years with primary liver carcinoma and hepatitis B virus infection.

This clonotype was picked up a small number of times. The chain links TRBV7-9 to TRBJ2-3; D possibly matches TRBD1 or TRBD2 (5 bases each). V lost 5 bases, J lost 10 bases, and 16 bases lay in between. This CDR3 is 13 amino acids long. Germline CDR1 and CDR2: SEHNR and FQNEAQ (reference sequence). The CDR3: CASSPTTRGAQYF. In DNA form, the CDR3 reads TGTGCCAGCAGCCCGACTACTCGAGGGGCGCAGTATTTT.

V is TRBV11-2 and J is TRBJ2-2; TRBD2 matches 7 bases. Germline CDR1 is SGHAT and CDR2 is FQNNGV. The CDR3 runs to 15 residues. V lost 2 bases and J lost 4; bases outside the gene matches: 4. CDR3 amino acids: CASSLSLAVTGELFF. CDR3 sequence (DNA): TGTGCCAGCAGCTTAAGCCTAGCGGTCACCGGGGAGCTGTTTTTT.

This clonotype was counted ten times or more. V is TRBV12-3 or TRBV12-4 and J is TRBJ1-1; D is undetermined. Trimming left V 4 bases short and J 1 base short, with 7 bases between. The CDR3 runs to 13 residues. The CDR3, as DNA: TGTGCCAGCAGTTCTACCGAGAACACTGAAGCTTTCTTT. Translating gives CASSSTENTEAFF.

On this clonotype: At one of its ends the junction is not consistent with the germline gene, which may arise from a read error. CDR3 coding DNA: TGTGCCAACAGTTTAGGGACAGGGCTTCCCGGGGAACTGTTTTTT. This codes for CANSLGTGLPGELFF. The chain employs TRBV11-2 and TRBJ2-2, with 9 bases matching TRBD1. The CDR3 is made up of 15 amino acids. Germline loops: CDR1 SGHAT, CDR2 FQNNGV. The full variable domain, in which reference TRBV11-2 and TRBJ2-2 provide the parts outside the CDR3, is EAGVAQSPRYKIIEKRQSVAFWCNPISGHATLYWYQQILGQGPKLLIQFQNNGVVDDSQLPKDRFSAERLKGVDSTLKIQPAKLEDSAVYLCANSLGTGLPGELFFGEGSRLTVL.

The count of this clonotype is one. A much larger clonotype is one base distant, so this may be a read error. The V and J genes are TRBV6-1 and TRBJ2-2; the D call may be TRBD1 or TRBD2 (5 bases each). CDR1 is MNHNS, CDR2 SASEGT, per germline. This CDR3 has 14 residues. As DNA, the CDR3 is TGTGCCAGCAGTCTTAGCTGGGGGAACGGGGAGCTGTTGTTT. Translation gives CASSLSWGNGELLF.

On this clonotype: This may be a read error, as it is one base from a much larger clone. This chain joins TRBV1 and TRBJ1-1. TRBV1 is flagged as a pseudogene. This CDR3 contains 11 residues. The CDR3 here is CTNSRGSEAFF. In DNA, the CDR3 is TGCACCAACAGCCGCGGCAGTGAAGCTTTCTTT.

As for this clonotype: A clone one base away is much larger, so this may be a read error. The chain employs TRBV11-2 and TRBJ1-1; D is undetermined. In germline, CDR1 is SGHAT, CDR2 FQNNGV. The CDR3 has 11 amino acids. CDR3 DNA sequence: TGTGCCAGCAGCTTAGAGACTGAAGTTTTCTTT. Translation: CASSLETEVFF.

The chain employs TRBV28 and TRBJ2-4, with a possible D match to TRBD2 (8 bases). The CDR3 consists of 13 residues. The germline gives CDR1 MDHEN, CDR2 SYDVKM. The V end was cut by 6 bases, the J end by 6 bases, with 12 bases between. In DNA, the CDR3 is TGTGCCAGCAGCGGGGGGGACAGAAACATTCAGTACTTC. Translating it yields CASSGGDRNIQYF.

As to this clonotype: A junction boundary mismatches the germline segment, possibly from a read error. The rearrangement uses TRBV14 and TRBJ2-1; 7 bases match TRBD1. This CDR3 region has 17 residues. The V gene's germline CDR1 is SGHDN and CDR2 FVKESK. In DNA form, the CDR3 reads TGTGCCAGCACCCAAGATCTAGGGGGCCTAGCACCGAAGGAGCAGTTCTTC. This sequence encodes CASTQDLGGLAPKEQFF.

Note on this clonotype: A read error may explain this, as a much larger clone is one base away. The chain employs TRBV10-3 and TRBJ2-7; D is tentatively TRBD1 or TRBD2 (6 bases each). This CDR3 has 12 amino acids. The germline V gene encodes CDR1 ENHRY and CDR2 SYGVKD. Trimming cost V 10 bases and J 0 bases, with 10 bases left between them. CDR3 bases: TGTGCCACCCGGGGGCCCTCCTACGAGCAGTACTTC. The encoded protein is CATRGPSYEQYF.

The chain employs TRBV14 and TRBJ2-5; D may be TRBD1 (7 bases). Germline V gives CDR1 SGHDN, CDR2 FVKESK. There are 15 residues in the CDR3. V was pared by 1 base and J by 5 bases, with 14 bases between. CDR3 sequence (DNA): TGTGCCAGCAGCCAAGTACAGGGGAGCGGGGAGACCCAGTACTTC. Protein product: CASSQVQGSGETQYF. Full variable domain (rest looked up from reference TRBV14 and TRBJ2-5): EAGVTQFPSHSVIEKGQTVTLRCDPISGHDNLYWYRRVMGKEIKFLLHFVKESKQDESGMPNNRFLAERTGGTYSTLKVQPAELEDSGVYFCASSQVQGSGETQYFGPGTRLLVL.

This clonotype was found once. The gene calls are TRBV20-1 and TRBJ2-1; TRBD1 aligns across 10 bases. The CDR3 totals 18 residues. Germline CDR1 and CDR2: DFQATT and SNEGSKA (reference sequence). Trimming at V came to 1 base and at J to 5 bases, leaving 14 bases not matched to a gene. The CDR3 region has the DNA TGCAGTGCTAGAGCCATTACCTCGGGACAGGGGATCAACAATGAGCAGTTCTTC. Its translation: CSARAITSGQGINNEQFF.

Notes on this clonotype: A single base separates this from a much larger clone, so it may be a read error. V usage is TRBV6-5 and J usage is TRBJ2-7, with a tentative D call TRBD1 (6 bases). The CDR3 extends over 14 amino acids. CDR1 and CDR2 from the germline V gene are MNHEY and SVGAGI. V lost 5 bases and J lost 0, with 11 bases in between. The CDR3: CASSVNRDSYEQYF. In nucleotides, the CDR3 is TGTGCCAGCAGTGTGAACAGGGACTCCTACGAGCAGTACTTC.

To note about this clonotype: Germline is not matched at one junction end, which may reflect a read error. The rearrangement uses TRBV11-1 and TRBJ2-1; tentatively, D is TRBD2 (5 bases). Germline CDR1 is SGHAT and CDR2 is FQDESV (reference sequence). The CDR3 length is 15 residues. The CDR3 region is CASSRRSSSNKEQFF. CDR3 coding DNA: TGTGCCAGCAGCCGCCGCTCTAGCTCCAACAAAGAGCAGTTCTTC.

The J gene is TRBJ2-6, the V gene TRBV11-3; D may be TRBD2 (7 bases). V lost 5 bases and J lost 8, with 22 bases in between. The CDR3 has 17 residues. Germline values: CDR1 SGHNT, CDR2 YENEEA. CDR3 coding DNA: TGTGCCAGCAGCCAAGGAGGGGGAGGGGTCGGGACCAACGTCCTGACTTTC. Encoded protein: CASSQGGGGVGTNVLTF.

Regarding this clonotype: With a much larger clone just one base away, this may be a read error. The rearrangement uses TRBV6-2 or TRBV6-3 and TRBJ1-1; D is perhaps TRBD1 (5 bases). Trimming shortened V by 4 bases and J by 1 base, and 13 bases separated the two germline ends. The CDR3 runs to 15 residues. The germline gives CDR1 MNHEY, CDR2 SVGEGT. The CDR3 sequence is CASSSPRGWNTEAFF. The CDR3, as DNA: TGTGCCAGCAGTTCCCCGAGGGGTTGGAACACTGAAGCTTTCTTT.

Note on this clonotype: Since a much larger clone is just one base distant, this may be a read error. The gene calls are TRBV29-1 and TRBJ2-5; D may match TRBD1 or TRBD2 (5 bases each). This CDR3 is 11 amino acids long. CDR1 is SQVTM, CDR2 ANQGSEA, per germline. CDR3 region: CSVERDETKYF. The CDR3 region has the DNA TGCAGCGTTGAAAGGGACGAGACCAAGTACTTC.

Comments on this clonotype: A clone one base away is much larger, so this may be a read error. The chain combines TRBV29-1 with TRBJ1-2; D remains ambiguous. From germline, CDR1 is SQVTM and CDR2 ANQGSEA. V shed 3 bases and J shed 9 bases, with 17 bases lying between them. CDR3 length equals 13 residues. The CDR3 spells CSVDTPSWGCYTF. The CDR3 nucleotides are TGCAGCGTTGATACTCCGAGCTGGGGTTGCTACACCTTC.

This clonotype is a singleton in its sample. The junction shows a germline mismatch at one end, possibly a read error. The V gene is TRBV6-5, the J gene TRBJ2-5, with TRBD1 matching 8 bases. The CDR3 loop spans 14 amino acids. Germline loops: CDR1 MNHEY, CDR2 SVGAGI. This chain's CDR3 is CAGSYGQGQETQYF. CDR3 DNA: TGTGCCGGCAGTTATGGACAGGGCCAAGAGACCCAGTACTTC.

Worth noting for this clonotype: A junction end diverges from the germline sequence, so it may reflect a read error. The chain employs TRBV5-5 and TRBJ2-5; D remains ambiguous. CDR3 length: 15 residues. Germline lookup yields CDR1 SGHKS and CDR2 YYEKEE (reference sequence). DNA of the CDR3: TGTGCCAGCAGCTTGAGTGTTGGCATTCAAGGGACCCAGTACTTC. Translated: CASSLSVGIQGTQYF.

As for this clonotype: The junction does not match germline at one end; this may be a read error. The chain combines TRBV11-2 with TRBJ2-3; D may be TRBD2 (6 bases). The CDR3 totals 17 residues. Germline V lookup: CDR1 SGHAT, CDR2 FQNNGV. Here the CDR3 DNA reads TGTGCCGGCAGCTTAACATTTGGGAGGCAGAGCGCAGATACGCAGTATTTT. Amino acid sequence: CAGSLTFGRQSADTQYF.

In regard to this clonotype: A single base separates this from a much larger clone, so it may be a read error. The chain uses TRBV29-1 and TRBJ2-1; D remains unclear. The CDR3 contains 12 residues. V was pared by 8 bases and J by 15 bases, with 23 bases between. Germline CDR1 reads SQVTM; CDR2 reads ANQGSEA. Here the CDR3 DNA reads TGCAGCCTTCTACGAGACGATTTATATCCGTTCTTC. Amino acid sequence: CSLLRDDLYPFF.

Notes on this clonotype: This may be a read error: a much more frequent sequence differs by one nucleotide. CDR3 amino acids: CASSQKAKNIQYF. The CDR3, as DNA: TGTGCCAGCAGCCAGAAAGCCAAAAACATTCAGTACTTC. The chain has TRBV5-4 and TRBJ2-4; D remains unclear. The length of the CDR3 is 13 residues. The ends were cut back, 4 bases at V and 0 bases at J, with 5 bases in the middle. The V gene's germline CDR1 is SGHNT and CDR2 YYREEE (reference sequence).

The rearrangement links TRBV6-6 to TRBJ2-1; possibly TRBD1 or TRBD2 for D (5 bases each). V dropped 9 bases and J dropped 8 bases, with 17 bases sitting between them. The germline V gene encodes CDR1 MNHNY and CDR2 SVGAGI (reference sequence). The CDR3 has 13 amino acids. Written as DNA, the CDR3 is TGTGCCAGTTCAAAGAGGGACCCCCATGAGCAGTTCTTC. This codes for CASSKRDPHEQFF.

Worth noting for this clonotype: It is likely a read error, because the conserved phenylalanine at the end of the CDR3 is missing. The V call is TRBV11-3, the J call TRBJ2-1, with D unclear. The CDR3 length is 12 residues. V shed 8 bases and J shed 7 bases, with 12 bases lying between them. Germline CDR1 is SGHNT and CDR2 is YENEEA. DNA for the CDR3: TGTGCCAGCGCCGATCGCGGTAATGAGCAGTTCCTC. It codes for CASADRGNEQFL.

Ten or more counts support this clonotype. The J gene is TRBJ2-5, the V gene TRBV5-4; TRBD2 might be the D (6 bases). V was shortened by 6 bases and J by 2 bases, with 17 bases between the two germline ends. CDR1 and CDR2 from the germline V gene are SGHNT and YYREEE (reference sequence). The CDR3 is made up of 15 amino acids. DNA of the CDR3: TGTGCCAGCACCGGGGTGCGGAGGGGTCAAGAGACCCAGTACTTC. This sequence encodes CASTGVRRGQETQYF.

The chain links TRBV6-2 or TRBV6-3 to TRBJ2-1; 8 bases agree with TRBD2. The CDR3 is 18 amino acids. CDR1 and CDR2 (germline): MNHEY, SVGEGT. Losses at the gene ends were 2 bases for V and 2 bases for J; bases not matched to a gene: 11. The CDR3 coding sequence is TGTGCCAGCAGTTACCCACCCTCCCGAGCGGGGGCCTACAATGAGCAGTTCTTC. Amino acids: CASSYPPSRAGAYNEQFF.

V usage is TRBV6-1 and J usage is TRBJ2-7; D is possibly TRBD2 (6 bases). Trimming left V 6 bases short and J 3 bases short, with 18 bases between. This CDR3 contains 15 residues. Germline assignment: CDR1 MNHNS and CDR2 SASEGT. CDR3 residues: CASSNPSEARYEQYF. The CDR3 DNA sequence: TGTGCCAGCAGCAACCCTAGCGAGGCTCGCTACGAGCAGTACTTC.

This clonotype was observed many times. The chain has TRBV4-3 and TRBJ2-4, with D unclear. The CDR3 spans 17 residues. Germline V gene data show CDR1 as LGHNA and CDR2 as YSLEER. V lost 4 bases and J 0 bases, leaving 16 bases between the germline ends. In nucleotides, the CDR3 is TGCGCCAGCAGCCCCCCGGCGGCACCCCTAGCCAAAAACATTCAGTACTTC. Translation: CASSPPAAPLAKNIQYF.